This T cell receptor (beta chain) stems from a study of T cells in Graves' hyperthyroidism and ophthalmopathy. Study results and limitations: Most expanded thyroid clonotypes above 0.001 also appeared in blood.

Concerning this clonotype: The antigen remains undetermined.

What was amplified from RNA transcripts were TCR beta CDR3 regions. When the TCR CDR3 underwent first-round RT-PCR, the HTBI primer set was used. TCRdb independently ran MiXCR on the multiplex PCR reads; one entry per CDR3 protein. The data hold roughly 280,000 distinct CDR3 sequences, with over 15% observed a single time. Clinical Activity Scores of at least 3, NOSPECS grades of at least 4 and durations under 3 months characterized ophthalmopathy patients. The CDR3 spans 12 residues. V dropped 1 base and J dropped 7 bases, with 8 bases sitting between them. V gene TRBV12-3 or TRBV12-4 combines with J gene TRBJ2-7; unclear D gene. Material for sequencing was blood. The source of this sequence is a woman aged 60 to 75 with Graves' ophthalmopathy. In DNA form, the CDR3 reads TGTGCCAGCAGTTTAGAACAGTGGGAGCAGTACTTC. Translated: CASSLEQWEQYF.